This is a list of T cell receptor beta chains from one sample in a study of cytomegalovirus exposure and HLA in healthy donors. Sequencing used immunoSEQ multiplex PCR; TCRdb keeps in-frame clones, though not all of them. The table lists approximately 100,000 clones, about 80% of them singletons. Input material: PBMCs. Receptor source: a man aged 45-65 years in good health and CMV-seropositive. Each CDR3 is given with its conserved first and last residue. The D gene is left open where the match is weak. Clone sizes are given selectively: once, few, many, or a class where the clone is expanded.

V gene,D gene,clone size,J gene,CDR3 DNA,CDR3 protein
TRBV5-1,TRBD1,.,TRBJ1-2,TGCGCCAGCAGCTTTGGGACAGGGGGAAAACTTGAAGGCTACACCTTC,CASSFGTGGKLEGYTF
TRBV5-1,.,.,TRBJ1-2,TGCGCCAGCAGCTTGAGCGGGGGAACAAACTATGGCTACACCTTC,CASSLSGGTNYGYTF
TRBV6-5,.,.,TRBJ2-5,TGTGCCAGCAGGGCCCAGTCGACAATTCAAGAGACCCAGTACTTC,CASRAQSTIQETQYF
TRBV6-1,.,.,TRBJ1-1,TGTGCCAGCAGGGGTACGGGGTTTGAAGCTTTCTTT,CASRGTGFEAFF
TRBV20-1,TRBD2,few,TRBJ2-7,TGCAGTGCTAGCATGGGGGGGGAGCAGTACTTC,CSASMGGEQYF
TRBV5-6,TRBD1,few,TRBJ1-1,TGTGCCAGCAGCCTCCGGACAGGCGGTGATGAAGCTTTCTTT,CASSLRTGGDEAFF
TRBV6-4,TRBD1,.,TRBJ2-1,TGTGCCAGCAGCCGGACGACAGGGGGGGGGAATGAGCAGTTCTTC,CASSRTTGGGNEQFF
TRBV4-1,.,.,TRBJ2-7,TGCGCCAGCAGCCAAGGGGCGACAGGACTCTCCTACGAGCAGTACTTC,CASSQGATGLSYEQYF
TRBV27,TRBD1,few,TRBJ2-7,TGTGCCAGCAGAGGACAGGGGTCCTCCTACGAGCAGTACTTC,CASRGQGSSYEQYF
TRBV6-6,.,.,TRBJ1-5,TGTGCCATCACAGGGTCTGGAAGCAATCAGCCCCAGCATTTT,CAITGSGSNQPQHF
TRBV5-1,TRBD2,.,TRBJ2-7,TGCGCCAGCAGCTTCGGGGGGGCCAACGCCTACGAGCAGTACTTC,CASSFGGANAYEQYF
TRBV5-1,TRBD2,few,TRBJ2-7,TGCGCCAGCAGCTTACTTAGCGGGAGGGCCAATTCCTACGAGCAGTACTTC,CASSLLSGRANSYEQYF